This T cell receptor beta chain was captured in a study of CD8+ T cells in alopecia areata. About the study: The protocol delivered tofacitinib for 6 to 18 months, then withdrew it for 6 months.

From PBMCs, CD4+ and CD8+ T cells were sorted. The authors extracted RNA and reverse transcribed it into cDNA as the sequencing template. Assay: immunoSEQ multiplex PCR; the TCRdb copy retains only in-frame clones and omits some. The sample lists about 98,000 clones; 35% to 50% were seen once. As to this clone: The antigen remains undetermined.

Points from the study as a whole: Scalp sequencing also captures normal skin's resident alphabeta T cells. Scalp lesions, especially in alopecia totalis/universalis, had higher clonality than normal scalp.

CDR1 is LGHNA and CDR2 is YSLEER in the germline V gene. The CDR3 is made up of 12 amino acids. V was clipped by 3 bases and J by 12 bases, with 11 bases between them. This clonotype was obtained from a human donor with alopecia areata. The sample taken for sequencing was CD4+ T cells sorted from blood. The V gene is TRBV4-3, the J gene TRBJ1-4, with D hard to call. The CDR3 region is CASSHQGRELFF. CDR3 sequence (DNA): TGCGCCAGCAGCCATCAAGGTAGAGAACTGTTTTTT.